This is a list of T cell receptor beta chains from one sample in a study of blood T cell repertoires in COVID-19. Some clones are missing from TCRdb's copy, which holds only in-frame ones; the method was immunoSEQ multiplex PCR. Found here are roughly 400,000 clones, 70% to 90% of them singletons; the top ten hold 2% to 2.5%. The sequenced material came from PBMCs or T cells enriched from blood (not recorded which). These receptor sequences come from a woman in her thirties or forties with acute COVID-19. Each CDR3 is given with its conserved first and last residue.

v_gene,CDR3aa
TRBV2,CASVGDSNQPQHF
TRBV7-6,CASSTEGQGGYEQYF
TRBV27,CASSSRGRLGQGRFYNSPLHF
TRBV11-2,CASSSHTPGGNSPLHF
TRBV19,CASSSTGAETQYF
TRBV20-1,CSASSGDTGELFF
TRBV6-2/TRBV6-3,CASSPNIDRGRPNSPLHF
TRBV5-4,CASRSSGGPYEQYF
TRBV7-7,CASSPLGTGFSGANVLTF
TRBV2,CATGRSRQGNEQFF
TRBV5-1,CASSSQGDYGYTF
TRBV25-1,CASSSQRDQPQHF
TRBV6-5,CASSSILGGAETQYF
TRBV3-1/TRBV3-2,CASSESGAAHGYTF
TRBV4-1,CASSHRWGTSDTQYF
TRBV9,CASSVAGLETQYF
TRBV29-1,CSVVSGQGYNEQFF
TRBV6-5,CATSRGISGNTIYF
TRBV15,CATSGWSGGEYNEQFF
TRBV10-3,CAISTGDLNTEAFF
TRBV5-1,CASSLYRPGDSPLHF
TRBV9,CASSVALTGGGQETQYF
TRBV5-6,CASTPGRALGTEAFF
TRBV27,CASSQIIGGTLYGYTF
TRBV19,CASSTRTWGQFNQPQHF
TRBV25-1,CASVPGTGRNEQFF
TRBV5-1,CASSQDGQQETQYF
TRBV2,CASSADTNTEAFF
TRBV5-6,CASSWAPGTGSSTF
TRBV27,CASSLQGANTEAFF
TRBV5-5,CASRPGTGYSTTEAFF
TRBV5-6,CASSLGLDNEKLFF
TRBV30,CAWGRDRAANSPLHF
TRBV5-6,CASSFRPLNTEAFF
TRBV19,CASSPREGGRDTQYF
TRBV24-1,CATSDSRAYNEQFF
TRBV5-1,CASSLAEGYEQYF
TRBV5-4,CASSLQGRRSEAFF
TRBV24-1,CAISGGSTDTQYF
TRBV3-1/TRBV3-2,CASSQDLADTDTQYF
TRBV20-1,CSASQGIGRNYGYTF
TRBV5-5,CASSPAGGYGETQYF
TRBV20-1,CSASLLAGGYTDTQYF
TRBV6-2/TRBV6-3,CASSPLAALLLTQYF
TRBV29-1,CSVAASYEQYF
TRBV18,CASSRGSPVNTGELFF
TRBV3-1/TRBV3-2,CASRKQGFAGELFF
TRBV3-1/TRBV3-2,CATSSWGPTEAFF
TRBV6-5,CASSYIEKPQHF
TRBV4-2,CASSQDPHPNQPQHF
TRBV10-3,CAISESRKQETQYF